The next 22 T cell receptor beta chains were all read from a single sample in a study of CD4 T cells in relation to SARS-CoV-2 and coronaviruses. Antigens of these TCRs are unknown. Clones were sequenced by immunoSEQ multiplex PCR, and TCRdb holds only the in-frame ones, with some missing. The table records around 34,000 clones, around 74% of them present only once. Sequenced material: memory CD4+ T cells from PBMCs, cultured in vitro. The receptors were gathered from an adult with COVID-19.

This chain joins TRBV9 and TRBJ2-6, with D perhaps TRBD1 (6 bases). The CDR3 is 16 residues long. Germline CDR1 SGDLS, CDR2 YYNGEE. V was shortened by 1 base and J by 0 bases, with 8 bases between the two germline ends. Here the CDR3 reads CASSVTGSSGANVLTF. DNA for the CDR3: TGTGCCAGCAGCGTAACAGGGAGCTCTGGGGCCAACGTCCTGACTTTC.

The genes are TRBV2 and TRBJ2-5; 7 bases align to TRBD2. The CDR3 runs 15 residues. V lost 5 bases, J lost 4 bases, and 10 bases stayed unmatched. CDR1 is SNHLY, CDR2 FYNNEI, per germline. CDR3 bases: TGTGCCAGCAGTTCGACTAGCTTCAGGTCAGAGACCCAGTACTTC. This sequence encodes CASSSTSFRSETQYF.

In nucleotides, the CDR3 is TGTGCCACCAGCCCCTATAGGGGGGCCGGGGAGCTGTTTTTT. Translating gives CATSPYRGAGELFF. The chain couples TRBV15 to TRBJ2-2; the D gene could be TRBD1 or TRBD2 (6 bases each). Trimming shortened V by 5 bases and J by 6 bases, and 13 bases separated the two germline ends. There are 14 residues in the CDR3. Germline V gene sequence: CDR1 LNHNV, CDR2 YYDKDF (reference sequence).

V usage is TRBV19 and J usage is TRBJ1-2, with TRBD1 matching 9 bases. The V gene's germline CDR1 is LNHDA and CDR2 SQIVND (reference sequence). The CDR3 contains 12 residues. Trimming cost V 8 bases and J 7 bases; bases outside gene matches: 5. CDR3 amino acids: CASGQGRSGYTF. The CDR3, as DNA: TGTGCCAGTGGACAGGGGAGGAGTGGCTACACCTTC.

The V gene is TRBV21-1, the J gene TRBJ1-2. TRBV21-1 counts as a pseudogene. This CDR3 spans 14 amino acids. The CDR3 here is CASSKLEPNYGYTF. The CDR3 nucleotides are TGTGCCAGCAGCAAGTTAGAACCTAACTATGGCTACACCTTC.

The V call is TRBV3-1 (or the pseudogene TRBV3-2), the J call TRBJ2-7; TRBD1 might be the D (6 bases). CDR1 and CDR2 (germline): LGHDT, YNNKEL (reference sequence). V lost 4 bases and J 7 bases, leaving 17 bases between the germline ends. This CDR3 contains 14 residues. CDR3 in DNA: TGTGCCAGCAGCCCGACAGGCTCCGCGCGGGAGCAGTACTTC. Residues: CASSPTGSAREQYF.

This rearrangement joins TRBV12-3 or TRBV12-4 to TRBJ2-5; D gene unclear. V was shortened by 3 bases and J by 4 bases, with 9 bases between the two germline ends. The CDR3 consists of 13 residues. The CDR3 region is CASSFGIGETQYF. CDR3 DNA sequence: TGTGCCAGCAGTTTTGGAATTGGAGAGACCCAGTACTTC.

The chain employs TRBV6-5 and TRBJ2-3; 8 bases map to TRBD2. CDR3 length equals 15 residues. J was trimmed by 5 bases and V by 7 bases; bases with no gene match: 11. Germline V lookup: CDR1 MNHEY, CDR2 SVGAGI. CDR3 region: CASTRQASGLDTQYF. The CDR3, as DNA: TGTGCCAGCACCAGACAGGCTAGCGGGTTAGATACGCAGTATTTT.

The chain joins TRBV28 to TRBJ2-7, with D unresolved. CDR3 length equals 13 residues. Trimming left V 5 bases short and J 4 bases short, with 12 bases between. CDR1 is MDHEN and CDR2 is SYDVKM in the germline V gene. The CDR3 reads CASSPNTRYEQYF. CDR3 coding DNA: TGTGCCAGCAGTCCAAACACCCGATACGAGCAGTACTTC.

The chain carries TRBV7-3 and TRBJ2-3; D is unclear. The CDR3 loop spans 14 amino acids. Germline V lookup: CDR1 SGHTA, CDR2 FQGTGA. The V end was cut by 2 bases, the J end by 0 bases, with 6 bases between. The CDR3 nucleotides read TGTGCCAGCAGCTTAGGTTATAGCACAGATACGCAGTATTTT. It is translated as CASSLGYSTDTQYF.

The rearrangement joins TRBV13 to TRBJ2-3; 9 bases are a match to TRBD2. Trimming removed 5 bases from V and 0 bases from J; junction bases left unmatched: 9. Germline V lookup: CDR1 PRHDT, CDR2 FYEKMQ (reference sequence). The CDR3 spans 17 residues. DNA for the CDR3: TGTGCCAGCAGCCAGAGGCTAGCGGGAACTAGCACAGATACGCAGTATTTT. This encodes CASSQRLAGTSTDTQYF.

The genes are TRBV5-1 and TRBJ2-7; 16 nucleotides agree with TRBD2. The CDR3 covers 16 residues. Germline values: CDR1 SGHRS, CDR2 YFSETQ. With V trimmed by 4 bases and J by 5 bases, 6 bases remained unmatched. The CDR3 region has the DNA TGCGCCAGCAGCCCGGGACTAGCGGGAGGGCCGAACGAGCAGTACTTC. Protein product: CASSPGLAGGPNEQYF.

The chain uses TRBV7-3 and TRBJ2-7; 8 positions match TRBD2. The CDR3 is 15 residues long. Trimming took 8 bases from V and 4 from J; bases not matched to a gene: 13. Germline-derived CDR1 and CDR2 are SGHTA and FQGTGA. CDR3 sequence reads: CASSPGRAEIYEQYF. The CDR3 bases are TGTGCCAGCTCCCCCGGGAGGGCCGAAATTTACGAGCAGTACTTC.

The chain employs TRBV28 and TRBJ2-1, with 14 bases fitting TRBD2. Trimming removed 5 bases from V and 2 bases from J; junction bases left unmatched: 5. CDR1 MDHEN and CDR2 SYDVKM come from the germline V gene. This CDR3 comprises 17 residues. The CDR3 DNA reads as TGTGCCAGCAGTCCCACGGGACTAGCGGGAGCCTACAATGAGCAGTTCTTC. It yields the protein CASSPTGLAGAYNEQFF.

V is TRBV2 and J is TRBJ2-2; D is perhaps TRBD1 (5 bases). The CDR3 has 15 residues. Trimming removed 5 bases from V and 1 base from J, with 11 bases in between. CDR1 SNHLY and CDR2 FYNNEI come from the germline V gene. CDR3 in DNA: TGTGCCAGCAGTAAAATGCAGGGGAACACCGGGGAGCTGTTTTTT. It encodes CASSKMQGNTGELFF. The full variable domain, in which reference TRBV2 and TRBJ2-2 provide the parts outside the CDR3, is EPEVTQTPSHQVTQMGQEVILRCVPISNHLYFYWYRQILGQKVEFLVSFYNNEISEKSEIFDDQFSVERPDGSNFTLKIRSTKLEDSAMYFCASSKMQGNTGELFFGEGSRLTVL.

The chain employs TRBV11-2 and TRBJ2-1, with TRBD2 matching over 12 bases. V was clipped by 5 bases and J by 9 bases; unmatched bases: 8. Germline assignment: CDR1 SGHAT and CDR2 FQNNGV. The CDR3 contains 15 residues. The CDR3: CASSRRLAGEGEQFF. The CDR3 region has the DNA TGTGCCAGCAGCCGCAGACTAGCGGGAGAGGGTGAGCAGTTCTTC.

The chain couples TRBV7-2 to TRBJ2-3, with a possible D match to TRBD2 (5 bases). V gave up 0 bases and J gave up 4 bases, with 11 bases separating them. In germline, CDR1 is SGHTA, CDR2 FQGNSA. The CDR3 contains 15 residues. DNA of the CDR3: TGTGCCAGCAGCTTAGCCCCGAGGGTCCCAGATACGCAGTATTTT. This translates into CASSLAPRVPDTQYF.

The CDR3 is CASCWTGGNEKLFF. In nucleotides, the CDR3 is TGCGCCAGCTGCTGGACAGGGGGGAACGAAAAACTGTTTTTT. The chain uses TRBV5-1 and TRBJ1-4; 10 nucleotides align to TRBD1. V gave up 7 bases and J gave up 8 bases; unmatched junction bases: 8. CDR3 size: 14 residues. Germline V gene lookup returns CDR1 SGHRS and CDR2 YFSETQ.

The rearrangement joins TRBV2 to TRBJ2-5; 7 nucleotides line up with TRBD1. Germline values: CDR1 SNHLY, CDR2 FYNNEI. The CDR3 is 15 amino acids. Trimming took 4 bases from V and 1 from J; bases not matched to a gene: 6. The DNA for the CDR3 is TGTGCCAGCAGTGCTAACAGGGGTAGCCAAGAGACCCAGTACTTC. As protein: CASSANRGSQETQYF.

CDR3 region: CASSLLPGTGESGYTF. The CDR3 DNA sequence: TGTGCCAGCAGTTTACTACCCGGGACAGGAGAATCCGGCTACACCTTC. The rearrangement links TRBV28 to TRBJ1-2; TRBD1 matches at 8 bases. V gave up 2 bases and J gave up 8 bases; unmatched junction bases: 13. Germline V gene sequence: CDR1 MDHEN, CDR2 SYDVKM. The CDR3 totals 16 residues.

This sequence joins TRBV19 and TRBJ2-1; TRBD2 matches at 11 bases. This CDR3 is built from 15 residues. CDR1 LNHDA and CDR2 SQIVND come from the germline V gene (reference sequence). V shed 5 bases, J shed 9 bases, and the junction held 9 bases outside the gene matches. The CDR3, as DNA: TGTGCCAGTAGTCCGGGACTAGCGGAGCTGGTTGAGCAGTTCTTC. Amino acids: CASSPGLAELVEQFF. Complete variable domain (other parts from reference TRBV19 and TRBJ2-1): DGGITQSPKYLFRKEGQNVTLSCEQNLNHDAMYWYRQDPGQGLRLIYYSQIVNDFQKGDIAEGYSVSREKKESFPLTVTSAQKNPTAFYLCASSPGLAELVEQFFGPGTRLTVL.

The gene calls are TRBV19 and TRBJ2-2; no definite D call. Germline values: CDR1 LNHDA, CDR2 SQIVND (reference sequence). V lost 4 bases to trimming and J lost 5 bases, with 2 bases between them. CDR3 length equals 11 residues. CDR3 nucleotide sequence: TGTGCCAGTAGTAGAACCGGGGAGCTGTTTTTT. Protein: CASSRTGELFF.